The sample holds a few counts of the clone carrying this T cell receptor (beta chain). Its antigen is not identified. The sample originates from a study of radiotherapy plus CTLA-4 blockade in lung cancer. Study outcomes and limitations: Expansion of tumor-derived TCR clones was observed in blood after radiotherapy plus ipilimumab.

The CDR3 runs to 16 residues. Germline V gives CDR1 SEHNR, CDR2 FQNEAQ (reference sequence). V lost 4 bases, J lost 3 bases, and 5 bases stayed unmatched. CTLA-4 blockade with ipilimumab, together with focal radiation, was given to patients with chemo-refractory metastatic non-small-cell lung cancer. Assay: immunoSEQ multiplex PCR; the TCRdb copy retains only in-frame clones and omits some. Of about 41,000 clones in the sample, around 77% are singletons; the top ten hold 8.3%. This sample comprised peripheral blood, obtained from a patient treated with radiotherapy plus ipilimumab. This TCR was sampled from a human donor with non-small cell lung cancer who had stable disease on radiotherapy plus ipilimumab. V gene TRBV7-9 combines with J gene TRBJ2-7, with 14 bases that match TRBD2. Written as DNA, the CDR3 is TGTGCCAGCAGCTGGGGACTAGCGGGGGCGAGCTACGAGCAGTACTTC. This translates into CASSWGLAGASYEQYF.